This T cell receptor (beta chain) comes out of a study of T cell repertoires in cytomegalovirus infection. Study summary: CMV epitopes used comprised recently identified HLA-C-restricted ones and well-studied HLA-B-restricted ones. Indicated by public TCR beta signatures were CMV infection and matching HLA type. General observations from the study: CMV-specific TCR beta clonotypes restricted by HLA-C dominated the ex vivo response. Cumulative public TCR beta family frequency identified CMV carriers with the relevant HLA.

Concerning this clonotype itself: Its specificity is not known.

The ends lost 1 base at V and 6 bases at J; junction bases unmatched: 3. The germline V gene has CDR1 SGHTS and CDR2 YDEGEE. The length of the CDR3 is 14 residues. MiXCR, run by TCRdb on the reads, gives a single entry per CDR3 protein. The profile covers 550,000 to 700,000 distinct CDR3 sequences, with 40% appearing a single time and about half taken by the ten largest. This chain joins TRBV5-8 and TRBJ2-2; 7 nucleotides match TRBD2. Sample: cultured PBMCs, taken from culture after CMV antigen stimulation. The sequence derives from a human donor in good health (CMV status not recorded). Some clones in this sample may be carry-over from other donors' samples. The CDR3 nucleotides read TGTGCCAGCAGCTTGTTAGCGGGTCCCGGGGAGCTGTTTTTT. This translates into CASSLLAGPGELFF.